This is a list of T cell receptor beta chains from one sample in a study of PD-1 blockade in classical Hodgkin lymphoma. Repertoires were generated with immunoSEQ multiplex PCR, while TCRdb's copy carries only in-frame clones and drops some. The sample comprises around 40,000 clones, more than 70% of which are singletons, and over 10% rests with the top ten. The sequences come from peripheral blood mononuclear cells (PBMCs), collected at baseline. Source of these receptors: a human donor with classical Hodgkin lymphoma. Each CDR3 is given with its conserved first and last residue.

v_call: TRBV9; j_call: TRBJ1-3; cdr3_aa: CASSQGGSGNTIYF
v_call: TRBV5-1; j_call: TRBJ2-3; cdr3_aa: CASSPGSADTQYF
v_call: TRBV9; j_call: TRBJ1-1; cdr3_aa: CASSPDREITEAFF
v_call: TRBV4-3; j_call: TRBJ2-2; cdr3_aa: CASSLLVTTGELFF
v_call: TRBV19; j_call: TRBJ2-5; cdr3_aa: CASSYGWETQYF
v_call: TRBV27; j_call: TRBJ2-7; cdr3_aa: CASSLRQGFYEQYF
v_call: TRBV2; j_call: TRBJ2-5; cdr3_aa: CASQPDTSQETQYF
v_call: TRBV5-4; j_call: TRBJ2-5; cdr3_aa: CASSFSGAGLETQYF
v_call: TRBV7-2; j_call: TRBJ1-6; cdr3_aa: CASSLERTGNNSPLHF
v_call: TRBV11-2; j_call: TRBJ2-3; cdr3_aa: CASSWNSGAWPKDTQYF
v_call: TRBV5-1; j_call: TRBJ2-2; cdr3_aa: CASSSSRAGTWDGELFF
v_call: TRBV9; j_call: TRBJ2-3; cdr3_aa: CASSVQGREDTQYF
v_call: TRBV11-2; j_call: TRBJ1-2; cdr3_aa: CASSVQGSLGYTF
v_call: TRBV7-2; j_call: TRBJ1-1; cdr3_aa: CASSLEAGAEAFF
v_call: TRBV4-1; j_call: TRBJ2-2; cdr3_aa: CASSRRSRWGTGELFF
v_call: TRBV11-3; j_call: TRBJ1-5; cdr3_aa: CASSLPKRIKPQHF
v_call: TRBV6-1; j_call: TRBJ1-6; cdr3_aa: CASSELGLNSPLHF
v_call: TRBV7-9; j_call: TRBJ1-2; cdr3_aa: CASSLEGYGYTF
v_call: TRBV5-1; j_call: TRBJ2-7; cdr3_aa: CASSRTGSSYEQYF
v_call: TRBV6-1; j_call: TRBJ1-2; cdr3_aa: CASKSVDRASDGYTF
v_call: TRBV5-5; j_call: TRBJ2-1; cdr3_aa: CASSTGGSSYNEQFF
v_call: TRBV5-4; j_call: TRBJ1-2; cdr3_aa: CASSLGDTYYGYTF
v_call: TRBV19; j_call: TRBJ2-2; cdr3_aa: CASSIEGESGELFF
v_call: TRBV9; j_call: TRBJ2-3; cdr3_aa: CASSWGGRTDTQYF
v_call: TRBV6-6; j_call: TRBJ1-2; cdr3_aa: CASRQEGQGANGYTF
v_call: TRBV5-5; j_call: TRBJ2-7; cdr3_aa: CASSLGQGLYEQYF
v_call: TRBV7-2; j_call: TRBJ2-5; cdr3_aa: CASSYDRGRETQYF
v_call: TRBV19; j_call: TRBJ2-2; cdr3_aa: CASSIGGGAGELFF
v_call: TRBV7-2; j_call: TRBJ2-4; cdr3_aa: CASSLVQGPRNNIQYF
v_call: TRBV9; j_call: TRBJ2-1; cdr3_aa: CASSVAGQGHNEQFF
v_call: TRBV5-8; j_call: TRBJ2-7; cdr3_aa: CASSLNYEQYF
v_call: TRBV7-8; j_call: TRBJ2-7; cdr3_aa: CASSPGLAGQYSYEQYF
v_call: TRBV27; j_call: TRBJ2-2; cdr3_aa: CASTSPGLLGTGELFF
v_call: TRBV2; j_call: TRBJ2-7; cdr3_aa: CASSIGHGSYEQYF
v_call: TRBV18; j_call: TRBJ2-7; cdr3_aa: CASSPAGSHEQYF
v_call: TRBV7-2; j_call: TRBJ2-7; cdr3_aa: CASSALLAPYEQYF
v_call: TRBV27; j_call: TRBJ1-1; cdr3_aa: CASSPIDRGQKAFF
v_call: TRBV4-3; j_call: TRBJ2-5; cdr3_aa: CASSRTGLAQETQYF
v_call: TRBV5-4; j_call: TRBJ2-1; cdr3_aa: CASRAGLGSYNEQFF
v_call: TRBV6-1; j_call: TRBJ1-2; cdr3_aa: CASSKANYGYTF
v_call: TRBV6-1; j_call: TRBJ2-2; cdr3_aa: CASSRQGAWTGELFF
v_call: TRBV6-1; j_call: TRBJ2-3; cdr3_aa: CASSAWDSRDTQYF
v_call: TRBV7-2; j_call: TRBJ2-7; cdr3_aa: CASSFLGGYEQYF
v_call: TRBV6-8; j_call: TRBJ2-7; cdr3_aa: CASRRQGPYYEQYF
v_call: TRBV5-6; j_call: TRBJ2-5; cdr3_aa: CASSPSRDRAETQYF
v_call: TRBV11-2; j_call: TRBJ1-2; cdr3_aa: CASSFRTGASYGYTF
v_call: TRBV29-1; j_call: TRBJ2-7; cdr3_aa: CSVELDRGYEQYF
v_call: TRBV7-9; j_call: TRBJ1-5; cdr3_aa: CASSVEASQPQHF
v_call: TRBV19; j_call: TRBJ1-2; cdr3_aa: CASSRTGQVRGYGYTF
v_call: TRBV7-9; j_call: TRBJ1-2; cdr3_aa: CASSEPYGQGEHGYTF
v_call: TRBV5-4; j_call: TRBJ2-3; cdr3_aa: CASSTESTDTQYF
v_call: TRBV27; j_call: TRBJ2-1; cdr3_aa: CASSYWTSNSYNEQFF
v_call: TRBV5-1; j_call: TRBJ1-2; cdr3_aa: CANSSGDREGGYTF
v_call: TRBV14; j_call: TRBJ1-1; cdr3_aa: CASNEIDGWGTEAFF
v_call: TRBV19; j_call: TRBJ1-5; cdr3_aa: CASSIRAGGDSNQPQHF